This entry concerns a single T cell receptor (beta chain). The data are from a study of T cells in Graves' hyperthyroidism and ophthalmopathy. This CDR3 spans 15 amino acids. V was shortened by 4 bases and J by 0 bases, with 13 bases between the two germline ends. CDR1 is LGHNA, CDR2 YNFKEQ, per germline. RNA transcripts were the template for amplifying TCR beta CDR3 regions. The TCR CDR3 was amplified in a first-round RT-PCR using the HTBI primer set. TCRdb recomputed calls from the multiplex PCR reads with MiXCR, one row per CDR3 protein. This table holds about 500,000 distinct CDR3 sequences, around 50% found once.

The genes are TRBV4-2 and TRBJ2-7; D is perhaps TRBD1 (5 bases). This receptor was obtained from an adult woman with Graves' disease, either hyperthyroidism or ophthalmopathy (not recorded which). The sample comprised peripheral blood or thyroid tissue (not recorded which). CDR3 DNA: TGTGCCAGCAGCCTAGAACGCGACAGCTCCTACGAGCAGTACTTC. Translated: CASSLERDSSYEQYF.